The next 19 T cell receptor beta chains were all read from a single sample in a study of cytomegalovirus exposure and HLA in healthy donors. The PCR had 60 Vbeta and 13 Jbeta primers. Measured with immunoSEQ multiplex PCR; TCRdb has only the in-frame clones, and not every one. This sample has tens of thousands of clones; approximately 79% occur once, and the top ten carry 8.4%. Specimen: PBMCs. These receptors were taken from a woman in her twenties or thirties in good health and CMV-seropositive.

The V gene is TRBV20-1, the J gene TRBJ1-2; D perhaps matches TRBD1 (5 bases). Germline CDR1 reads DFQATT; CDR2 reads SNEGSKA (reference sequence). The V end was cut by 2 bases, the J end by 8 bases, with 6 bases between. The CDR3 extends over 10 amino acids. The CDR3 loop reads CSARRGGYTF. The DNA for the CDR3 is TGCAGTGCTAGAAGGGGCGGCTACACCTTC.

This clone appeared a single time. V gene TRBV19 combines with J gene TRBJ1-2, with TRBD1 matching 8 bases. V lost 7 bases, J lost 8 bases, and 15 bases stayed unmatched. Germline values: CDR1 LNHDA, CDR2 SQIVND (reference sequence). CDR3 length: 15 residues. CDR3 in DNA: TGTGCCAGTAACGCCGGACAGGGCAGTGGCGGGGGCTACACCTTC. Its protein is CASNAGQGSGGGYTF.

This sequence joins TRBV7-8 and TRBJ1-3, with a weak D call TRBD1 (5 bases). Trimming took off 5 bases at V and 0 bases at J, with 11 bases between the two ends. The CDR3 contains 15 residues. Per the germline V gene, CDR1 is SGHVS and CDR2 is FQNEAQ. CDR3 bases: TGTGCCAGCAGCACCGGACATAGCTCTGGAAACACCATATATTTT. This codes for CASSTGHSSGNTIYF.

As to this clone: In the same sample, other DNA sequences code for this CDR3. V usage is TRBV30 and J usage is TRBJ2-3, with 7 bases matching TRBD1. The CDR3 runs 15 residues. The J segment lost 2 bases and the V segment lost 0 bases, leaving 5 bases of the junction unmatched. The germline V gene encodes CDR1 GTSNPN and CDR2 SVGIG (reference sequence). CDR3 protein: CAWSVGDSLTDTQYF. Written as DNA, the CDR3 is TGTGCCTGGAGTGTAGGGGACAGCCTCACAGATACGCAGTATTTT.

This chain links TRBV9 with TRBJ1-2, with no clear D. Germline V gene data show CDR1 as SGDLS and CDR2 as YYNGEE. CDR3 length: 11 amino acids. V shed 8 bases and J shed 1 base, with 6 bases lying between them. This chain's CDR3 is CASSVNYGYTF. Here the CDR3 DNA reads TGTGCCAGTTCTGTTAACTATGGCTACACCTTC.

This clone was detected a few times. The J gene is TRBJ1-6, the V gene TRBV27; 8 nucleotides match TRBD1. The CDR3 loop spans 14 amino acids. Trimming removed 6 bases from V and 7 bases from J; junction bases left unmatched: 5. Germline CDR1 and CDR2: MNHEY and SMNVEV (reference sequence). DNA of the CDR3: TGTGCCAGCAGGACAGGGGTTTGGAATTCACCCCTCCACTTT. Translated, it gives CASRTGVWNSPLHF.

This chain uses TRBV5-3 with TRBJ2-4, with D possibly matching TRBD1 (5 bases). TRBV5-3 is annotated as an ORF whose role is uncertain. Trimming removed 0 bases from V and 1 base from J, with 5 bases in between. The CDR3 length is 14 residues. The DNA for the CDR3 is TGTGCCAGAAGCTTGGACAGGGCCAAAAACATTCAGTACTTC. Translated: CARSLDRAKNIQYF.

Written as DNA, the CDR3 is TGCGCCAGCAGTGGATTAGCGGGAAGAGCGGGTGGCACAGATACGCAGTATTTT. Translating it yields CASSGLAGRAGGTDTQYF. The gene calls are TRBV10-1 and TRBJ2-3; 8 bases line up with TRBD2. Germline V lookup: CDR1 WNHNN, CDR2 SYGVQD (reference sequence). Trimming at V came to 4 bases and at J to 1 base, leaving 13 bases not matched to a gene. The CDR3 runs to 18 residues.

The sample holds one count of this clone. The chain is built from TRBV4-1 and TRBJ2-7, with no clear D. The germline V gene encodes CDR1 MGHRA and CDR2 YSYEKL. Trimming cost V 0 bases and J 4 bases, with 7 bases left between them. CDR3 length equals 13 residues. The CDR3 bases are TGCGCCAGCAGCCAAGAGCGTATGTACGAGCAGTACTTC. Its translation: CASSQERMYEQYF.

The chain employs TRBV27 and TRBJ2-1; 13 bases are a match to TRBD2. V was pared by 3 bases and J by 10 bases, with 3 bases of the junction left unmatched. Germline V gene lookup returns CDR1 MNHEY and CDR2 SMNVEV (reference sequence). The CDR3 has 14 residues. The CDR3 region is CASSFGTSGDEQFF. The CDR3 DNA reads TGTGCCAGCAGTTTCGGGACTAGCGGGGACGAGCAGTTCTTC.

The V gene is TRBV7-2, the J gene TRBJ2-2; no definite D call. The V end lost 3 bases, the J end lost 2 bases, and 4 bases lay between the germline ends. This CDR3 has 13 residues. Germline values: CDR1 SGHTA, CDR2 FQGNSA. CDR3 nucleotide sequence: TGTGCCAGCAGCTTGTATAACACCGGGGAGCTGTTTTTT. It yields the protein CASSLYNTGELFF.

The genes are TRBV7-9 and TRBJ2-7; D possibly corresponds to TRBD1 (6 bases). This CDR3 has 13 residues. V was trimmed by 4 bases and J by 3 bases, leaving 10 bases between them. Germline-derived CDR1 and CDR2 are SEHNR and FQNEAQ (reference sequence). CDR3 bases: TGTGCCAGCAGCTGGGACACCAACTACGAGCAGTACTTC. Translation: CASSWDTNYEQYF.

CDR3 sequence reads: CASSPLAPYNEQFF. CDR3 DNA: TGCGCCAGCAGCCCACTAGCGCCCTACAATGAGCAGTTCTTC. The V call is TRBV5-1, the J call TRBJ2-1; TRBD2 matches at 7 bases. V lost 4 bases to trimming and J lost 2 bases; unmatched junction nucleotides: 3. The CDR3 sequence is 14 residues long. CDR1 and CDR2 (germline): SGHRS, YFSETQ. The whole variable domain, remainder taken from reference TRBV5-1 and TRBJ2-1, is KAGVTQTPRYLIKTRGQQVTLSCSPISGHRSVSWYQQTPGQGLQFLFEYFSETQRNKGNFPGRFSGRQFSNSRSEMNVSTLELGDSALYLCASSPLAPYNEQFFGPGTRLTVL.

V and J are TRBV7-2 and TRBJ2-2; D is perhaps TRBD2 (6 bases). This CDR3 region has 12 residues. Trimming shortened V by 5 bases and J by 7 bases, and 8 bases separated the two germline ends. Germline V gene sequence: CDR1 SGHTA, CDR2 FQGNSA. CDR3 DNA: TGTGCCAGCAGCGTGGGAGGCGGGGAGCTGTTTTTT. This encodes CASSVGGGELFF.

The chain joins TRBV9 to TRBJ1-1, with D possibly being TRBD1 (6 bases). Germline CDR1 SGDLS, CDR2 YYNGEE. Trimming took 3 bases from V and 1 from J, leaving 10 bases between them. This CDR3 is 14 amino acids long. CDR3 nucleotide sequence: TGTGCCAGCAGCGAGGGGGGGTCGAACACTGAAGCTTTCTTT. It translates to CASSEGGSNTEAFF.

The CDR3 reads CAGLFTVRVRGYTF. The CDR3 DNA is TGTGCCGGACTATTTACAGTGAGGGTCCGTGGCTACACCTTC. This chain connects TRBV30 to TRBJ1-2; D unresolved. V was clipped by 8 bases and J by 7 bases, with 23 bases between them. Germline V gene data show CDR1 as GTSNPN and CDR2 as SVGIG (reference sequence). This CDR3 spans 14 amino acids. Full variable domain (remainder filled in from reference TRBV30 and TRBJ1-2): SQTIHQWPATLVQPVGSPLSLECTVEGTSNPNLYWYRQAAGRGLQLLFYSVGIGQISSEVPQNLSASRPQDRQFILSSKKLLLSDSGFYLCAGLFTVRVRGYTFGSGTRLTVV.

The chain has TRBV6-1 and TRBJ2-1, with 8 bases aligning to TRBD2. From germline, CDR1 is MNHNS and CDR2 SASEGT. After removal of 4 bases from V and 2 bases from J, the junction contained 7 bases not matched to a gene. The CDR3 is 16 residues long. The CDR3 region is CASSGGGTRPYNEQFF. In DNA, the CDR3 is TGTGCCAGCAGTGGGGGGGGGACTAGGCCCTACAATGAGCAGTTCTTC.

The J gene is TRBJ2-7, the V gene TRBV28; 13 bases map to TRBD2. Germline V gene sequence: CDR1 MDHEN, CDR2 SYDVKM. The J segment lost 2 bases and the V segment lost 5 bases, leaving 3 bases of the junction unmatched. The CDR3 length is 15 residues. The CDR3 coding sequence is TGTGCCAGCAGTCTACTAGCGGGGGGGCCCTACGAGCAGTACTTC. Protein: CASSLLAGGPYEQYF.

This clone was seen a handful of times. The rearrangement joins TRBV28 to TRBJ2-7, with a weak D call TRBD2 (6 bases). The CDR3 sequence is 16 residues long. Germline CDR1 reads MDHEN; CDR2 reads SYDVKM. Trimming left V 5 bases short and J 0 bases short, with 17 bases between. The CDR3 DNA sequence: TGTGCCAGCAGTCCCCGGGGTAGCGGAAACTCCTACGAGCAGTACTTC. Its translation is CASSPRGSGNSYEQYF.